The T cell receptor (beta chain) described here comes from a study of spatial heterogeneity in lung cancer. Study background: Raw sequencing reads included, on average, more than 9.5 appearances of each unique TCR and UMI combination.

The germline V and J ends were trimmed by 6 bases and 5 bases, with 19 bases remaining between them. Germline V gene data show CDR1 as DFQATT and CDR2 as SNEGSKA (reference sequence). The length of the CDR3 is 14 residues. Indicated time point: sample taken at primary tumor resection. Material for sequencing was whole RNA from tumor, nontumor lung or frozen PBMC, left unsorted. This clonotype was seen at least ten times. TCRdb ran MiXCR on the 5' RACE reads and lists one entry per CDR3 protein. The sample shows about 85,000 distinct CDR3 sequences, about 20% of them seen only once. Source: PBMCs, taken at surgery. The clonotype comes from a male donor with early-stage non-small cell lung cancer. The genes are TRBV20-1 and TRBJ2-5; a possible D gene is TRBD1 (6 bases). The CDR3 DNA is TGCAGTGCAGCTGGGGGCAGGGTTGGCGAGACCCAGTACTTC. The encoded protein is CSAAGGRVGETQYF.